This T cell receptor beta chain was identified in a study of blood T cell repertoires in COVID-19. On the study more broadly: Samples came from the United States, Italy and Spain, spanning acute and convalescent COVID-19.

The table came from immunoSEQ multiplex PCR; TCRdb's copy has only in-frame clones and leaves some out. The sample holds tens of thousands of clones, 88% seen once. The CDR3 totals 16 residues. Germline assignment: CDR1 SNHLY and CDR2 FYNNEI. V lost 6 bases to trimming and J lost 0 bases; unmatched junction nucleotides: 6. Specimen: peripheral blood. The chain employs TRBV2 and TRBJ1-5, with TRBD1 matching 9 bases. The receptor comes from a human donor in a cohort sampled during active COVID-19. CDR3 sequence: CASRGTGTYSNQPQHF. The CDR3 DNA follows: TGTGCCAGCAGAGGGACAGGGACTTATAGCAATCAGCCCCAGCATTTT.